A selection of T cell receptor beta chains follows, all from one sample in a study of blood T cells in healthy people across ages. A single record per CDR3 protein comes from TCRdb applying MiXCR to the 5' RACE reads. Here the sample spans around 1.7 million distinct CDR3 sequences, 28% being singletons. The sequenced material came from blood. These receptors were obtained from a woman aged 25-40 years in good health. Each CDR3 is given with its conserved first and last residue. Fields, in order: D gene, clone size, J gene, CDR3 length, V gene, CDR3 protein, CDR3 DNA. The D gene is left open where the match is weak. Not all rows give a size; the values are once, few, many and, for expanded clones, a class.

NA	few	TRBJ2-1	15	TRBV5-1	CASSLARDRNNEQFF	TGCGCCAGCAGCTTGGCGCGGGACAGAAACAATGAGCAGTTCTTC
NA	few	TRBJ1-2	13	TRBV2	CASRGTAPYGYTF	TGTGCCAGCAGGGGCACGGCACCCTATGGCTACACCTTC
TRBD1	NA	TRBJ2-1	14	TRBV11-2	CASSQGVTYNEQFF	TGTGCCAGCAGCCAGGGGGTAACTTACAATGAGCAGTTCTTC
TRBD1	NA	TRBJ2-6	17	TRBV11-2	CASSTGSTGVGANVLTF	TGTGCCAGCAGCACGGGGTCGACAGGGGTCGGGGCCAACGTCCTGACTTTC
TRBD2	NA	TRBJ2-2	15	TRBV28	CASSLLRGGSGELFF	TGTGCCAGCAGTTTACTCCGCGGGGGAAGCGGGGAGCTGTTTTTT
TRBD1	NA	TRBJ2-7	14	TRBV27	CASSLSQGDYEQYF	TGTGCCAGCAGTTTATCGCAGGGGGACTACGAGCAGTACTTC
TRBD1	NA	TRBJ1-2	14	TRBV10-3	CAISERGQGAGYTF	TGTGCCATCAGTGAACGAGGACAGGGAGCTGGCTACACCTTC
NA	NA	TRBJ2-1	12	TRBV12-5	CASGYFSAEQFF	TGTGCTAGTGGTTATTTTAGTGCGGAGCAGTTCTTC
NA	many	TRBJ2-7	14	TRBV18	CASSPDLSSYEQYF	TGTGCCAGCTCACCTGACCTGAGCTCCTACGAGCAGTACTTC
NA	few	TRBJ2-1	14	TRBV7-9	CASSDPSSYNEQFF	TGTGCCAGCAGTGATCCGAGCTCCTACAATGAGCAGTTCTTC
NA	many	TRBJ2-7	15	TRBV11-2	CASSPAAVFAYEQYF	TGTGCCAGCAGCCCCGCCGCGGTTTTCGCGTACGAGCAGTACTTC
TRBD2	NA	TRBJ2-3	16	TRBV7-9	CASSSHAGLGSDTQYF	TGTGCCAGCAGCTCGCACGCAGGACTAGGTTCCGATACGCAGTATTTT
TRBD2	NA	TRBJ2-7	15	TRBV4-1	CASSQGERGPYEQYF	TGCGCCAGCAGCCAGGGCGAGCGGGGGCCCTACGAGCAGTACTTC
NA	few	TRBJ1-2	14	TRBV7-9	CASSLVGGRGGYTF	TGTGCCAGCAGCTTAGTTGGGGGCCGAGGGGGCTACACCTTC
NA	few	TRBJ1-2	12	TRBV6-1	CASTQRAKGYTF	TGTGCCAGCACCCAACGGGCCAAGGGCTACACCTTC
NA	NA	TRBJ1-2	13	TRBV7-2	CASSFGGAVGYTF	TGTGCCAGCAGCTTTGGTGGGGCAGTTGGCTACACCTTC
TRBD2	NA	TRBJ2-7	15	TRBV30	CAWKTYSGGVDEQYF	TGTGCCTGGAAAACATACAGCGGGGGTGTCGACGAGCAGTACTTC
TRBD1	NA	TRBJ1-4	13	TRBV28	CASSWDRDEKLFF	TGTGCCAGCAGTTGGGACAGGGATGAAAAACTGTTTTTT
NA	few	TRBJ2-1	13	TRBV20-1	CSASLILGNEQFF	TGCAGTGCTAGTTTAATCCTAGGGAATGAGCAGTTCTTC
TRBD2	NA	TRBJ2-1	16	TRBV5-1	CASSLRSGGSYNERFF	TGCGCCAGCAGCTTGAGGTCGGGAGGATCCTACAATGAGCGGTTCTTC
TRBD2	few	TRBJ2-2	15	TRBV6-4	CASSTSGGSTGELFF	TGTGCCAGCAGCACCTCCGGGGGGAGCACCGGGGAGCTGTTTTTT
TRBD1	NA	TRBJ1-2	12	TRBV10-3	CDIRGDFYGYTF	TGTGACATCAGGGGGGACTTCTATGGCTACACCTTC
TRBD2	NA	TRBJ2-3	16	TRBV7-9	CASSLEFLAGTDTQYF	TGTGCCAGCAGCTTAGAGTTCCTAGCGGGCACAGATACGCAGTATTTT
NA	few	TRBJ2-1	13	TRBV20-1	CSARQSSYNEQFF	TGCAGTGCTCGACAGAGCTCCTACAATGAGCAGTTCTTC
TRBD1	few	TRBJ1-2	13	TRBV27	CASSLKGAEGYTF	TGTGCCAGCAGTTTAAAGGGGGCTGAGGGCTACACCTTC
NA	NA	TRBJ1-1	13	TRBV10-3	CAISESRGDEAFF	TGTGCCATCAGTGAGTCCCGGGGGGATGAAGCTTTCTTT
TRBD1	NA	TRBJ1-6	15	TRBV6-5	CASSPRGLGNSPLHF	TGTGCCAGCAGTCCAAGGGGGCTAGGGAATTCACCCCTCCACTTT
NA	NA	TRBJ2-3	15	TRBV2	CASSDSGLRTDTQYF	TGTGCCAGCAGTGACAGTGGGTTGCGCACAGATACGCAGTATTTT
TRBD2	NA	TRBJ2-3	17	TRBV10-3	CAISSTSGGPSTDTQYF	TGTGCCATCAGTTCAACTAGCGGGGGACCTAGCACAGATACGCAGTATTTT
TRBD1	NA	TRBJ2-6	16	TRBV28	CASSSPTGSGANVLTF	TGTGCCAGCAGTTCACCGACAGGGTCCGGGGCCAACGTCCTGACTTTC
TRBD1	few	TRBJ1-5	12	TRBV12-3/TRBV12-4	CASTRGDQPQHF	TGTGCCAGCACCAGGGGGGATCAGCCCCAGCATTTT
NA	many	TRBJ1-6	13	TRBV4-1	CASSQGVNSPLHF	TGTGCCAGCAGCCAAGGGGTGAATTCACCCCTCCACTTT
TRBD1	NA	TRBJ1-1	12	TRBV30	CAWSGDRAGAFF	TGTGCCTGGAGTGGGGACAGGGCAGGAGCTTTCTTT
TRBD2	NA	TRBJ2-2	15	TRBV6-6	CASRAGDLNTGELFF	TGTGCCAGCAGGGCGGGAGATTTGAACACCGGGGAGCTGTTTTTT
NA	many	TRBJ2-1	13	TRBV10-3	CAISVGQNNEQFF	TGTGCCATCAGTGTAGGCCAGAACAATGAGCAGTTCTTC
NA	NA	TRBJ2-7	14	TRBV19	CASSIAEGSYEQYF	TGTGCCAGTAGTATAGCGGAGGGTTCCTACGAGCAGTACTTC
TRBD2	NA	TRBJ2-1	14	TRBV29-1	CSIGRLAGSDEQFF	TGCAGCATTGGAAGACTAGCGGGATCAGATGAGCAGTTCTTC
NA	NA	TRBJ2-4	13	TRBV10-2	CASSEASNRPQYF	TGCGCCAGCAGTGAGGCCTCTAATCGGCCCCAGTACTTC
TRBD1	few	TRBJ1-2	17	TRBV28	CASRSRAQGRLNYGYTF	TGTGCCAGCAGGAGCCGGGCACAGGGGCGACTAAACTATGGCTACACCTTC
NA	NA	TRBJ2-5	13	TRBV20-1	CSAFSSECETQYF	TGCAGTGCTTTTTCAAGCGAGTGCGAGACCCAGTACTTC
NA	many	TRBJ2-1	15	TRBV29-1	CSATGRKSSYNEQFF	TGCAGCGCTACAGGTCGAAAAAGCTCCTACAATGAGCAGTTCTTC
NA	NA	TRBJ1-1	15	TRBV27	CASSLSSGGDTEAFF	TGTGCCAGCAGTTTATCGTCCGGCGGAGACACTGAAGCTTTCTTT
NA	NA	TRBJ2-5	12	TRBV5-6	CASSLGEGDVYF	TGTGCCAGCAGCTTGGGGGAAGGAGACGTGTACTTC
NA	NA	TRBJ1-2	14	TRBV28	CASSFTRSQLGYTF	TGTGCCAGCAGTTTTACCAGGAGTCAGTTAGGCTACACCTTC
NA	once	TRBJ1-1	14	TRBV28	CASSLSEMNTEAFF	TGTGCCAGCAGTTTATCTGAGATGAACACTGAAGCTTTCTTT
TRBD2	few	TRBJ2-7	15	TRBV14	CASSQELAASYEQYF	TGTGCCAGCAGCCAAGAACTAGCGGCCTCCTACGAGCAGTACTTC